This entry lists 32 T cell receptor beta chains sequenced from one sample in a study of beta chain features in type 1 diabetes. The study, taken as a whole, reports: The study found moderately but significantly shorter TCRB CDR3s in all four CD4+ subsets of Type 1 diabetes patients.

The whole isolated RNA underwent reverse transcription, so sequencing captured expressed TCRB transcripts. Produced via immunoSEQ multiplex PCR; TCRdb's table is partial and in-frame only. The sample shows around 150,000 clones, about 8.3% of them seen only once. No cognate antigen is known for these TCRs. Sequences were obtained from central memory CD4+ T cells from blood. The receptor set was obtained from a woman under 30 with type 1 diabetes.

This chain joins TRBV25-1 and TRBJ1-2, with unresolved D. Between the trimmed V and J ends, which lost 3 bases and 5 bases, there was a span of 10 bases. The CDR3 covers 13 residues. Germline values: CDR1 MGHDK, CDR2 SYGVNS. The CDR3 DNA sequence: TGTGCCAGCAGTGAGGGGAGCCGTTATGGCTACACCTTC. Residues: CASSEGSRYGYTF.

CDR3 sequence reads: CASSSGSLRAYGYTF. Written as DNA, the CDR3 is TGTGCCAGCAGCTCGGGGTCCCTCCGTGCCTATGGCTACACCTTC. This chain uses TRBV7-9 with TRBJ1-2, with unresolved D. The CDR3 totals 15 residues. V shed 4 bases and J shed 4 bases, with 16 bases lying between them. Germline CDR1 reads SEHNR; CDR2 reads FQNEAQ (reference sequence).

This clone was observed a few times. The V call is TRBV7-9, the J call TRBJ2-3; D perhaps matches TRBD1 (5 bases). Germline lookup yields CDR1 SEHNR and CDR2 FQNEAQ (reference sequence). V was pared by 5 bases and J by 0 bases, with 9 bases between. The length of the CDR3 is 14 residues. CDR3 sequence (DNA): TGTGCCAGCAGCCAGGGCACTAGCACAGATACGCAGTATTTT. This codes for CASSQGTSTDTQYF.

This clone was observed a handful of times. CDR3: CASTPGWARGEKLFF. The DNA for the CDR3 is TGTGCCAGCACCCCCGGCTGGGCCCGGGGGGAAAAACTGTTTTTT. The rearrangement joins TRBV7-9 to TRBJ1-4, with TRBD1 as a possible D gene (5 bases). The V end was cut by 7 bases, the J end by 8 bases, with 20 bases between. This CDR3 has 15 residues. CDR1 and CDR2 from the germline V gene are SEHNR and FQNEAQ (reference sequence).

This clone was counted only a few times. The CDR3 sequence is CASSLKSGTTQPQHF. Written as DNA, the CDR3 is TGTGCCAGCAGTTTAAAGTCAGGAACCACGCAGCCCCAGCATTTT. The rearrangement uses TRBV27 and TRBJ1-5; no clear D gene. This CDR3 is built from 15 residues. Per germline, CDR1 MNHEY and CDR2 SMNVEV (reference sequence). V was cut by 2 bases and J by 7 bases, with 15 bases left in between.

This clone was seen only a few times. The J gene is TRBJ2-1, the V gene TRBV6-6; 9 bases line up with TRBD1. The CDR3 extends over 15 amino acids. Trimming cost V 5 bases and J 3 bases; bases outside gene matches: 5. Per germline, CDR1 MNHNY and CDR2 SVGAGI (reference sequence). The CDR3 spells CASSGRDRDYNEQFF. The CDR3 bases are TGTGCCAGCAGTGGCCGGGACAGGGACTACAATGAGCAGTTCTTC.

This clone was seen a handful of times. The chain combines TRBV6-6 with TRBJ2-7; 11 bases are a match to TRBD2. The V gene end was trimmed by 8 bases and the J gene end by 2 bases; junction bases not matched to a gene: 8. The germline CDR1 and CDR2 sequences are MNHNY and SVGAGI (reference sequence). The CDR3 sequence is 15 residues long. The CDR3 reads CASGTLAGGPYEQYF. The DNA of the CDR3 is TGTGCCAGCGGAACGCTAGCGGGAGGCCCCTACGAGCAGTACTTC.

V is TRBV30 and J is TRBJ2-4, with TRBD2 matching 8 bases. The V gene end was trimmed by 5 bases and the J gene end by 7 bases; junction bases not matched to a gene: 7. Germline assignment: CDR1 GTSNPN and CDR2 SVGIG (reference sequence). The CDR3 contains 13 residues. CDR3 coding DNA: TGTGCCTGGGACCGGGGGGGGCCCAACATTCAGTACTTC. This gives the protein CAWDRGGPNIQYF.

The table lists this clone with a few counts. This sequence joins TRBV7-2 and TRBJ1-2; maybe TRBD1 (5 bases). Per germline, CDR1 SGHTA and CDR2 FQGNSA. The CDR3 runs to 13 residues. The germline V and J ends were trimmed by 1 base and 10 bases, with 13 bases remaining between them. In nucleotides, the CDR3 is TGTGCCAGCAGCTTAGAGAAAGGCAGGGACTACACCTTC. Translated: CASSLEKGRDYTF.

This clone was observed a few times. The sample holds other DNA sequences that translate to the same CDR3. The chain uses TRBV7-2 and TRBJ1-1, with 9 nucleotides matching TRBD1. Per germline, CDR1 SGHTA and CDR2 FQGNSA. The CDR3 is made up of 14 amino acids. Trimming at V came to 5 bases and at J to 2 bases, leaving 3 bases not matched to a gene. The CDR3 DNA is TGTGCCAGCAGCCCGGGACAGGGTAACACTGAAGCTTTCTTT. Translated: CASSPGQGNTEAFF.

This clone came up a few times. CDR3 coding DNA: TGTGCCTGGAGTTTACAGGGTAGGGAGCAGTTCTTC. Its protein is CAWSLQGREQFF. The chain joins TRBV30 to TRBJ2-1; a weak D match, TRBD1 (6 bases). CDR1 and CDR2 from the germline V gene are GTSNPN and SVGIG (reference sequence). The CDR3 extends over 12 amino acids. The V end lost 2 bases, the J end lost 10 bases, and 12 bases lay between the germline ends.

This sequence joins TRBV2 and TRBJ2-5; 7 positions agree with TRBD1. The CDR3 is 15 amino acids. V was clipped by 4 bases and J by 2 bases; unmatched bases: 7. The germline V gene encodes CDR1 SNHLY and CDR2 FYNNEI. CDR3 protein: CASSAQGQRQETQYF. In DNA, the CDR3 is TGTGCCAGCAGTGCCCAGGGACAGAGACAAGAGACCCAGTACTTC. The variable domain in full, with the rest retrieved from reference TRBV2 and TRBJ2-5, is EPEVTQTPSHQVTQMGQEVILRCVPISNHLYFYWYRQILGQKVEFLVSFYNNEISEKSEIFDDQFSVERPDGSNFTLKIRSTKLEDSAMYFCASSAQGQRQETQYFGPGTRLLVL.

This chain uses TRBV18 with TRBJ1-2; TRBD1 matches 7 bases. V shed 3 bases and J 1 base; nucleotides not matched to a gene: 5. The germline gives CDR1 KGHSH, CDR2 LQKENI. The CDR3 loop spans 15 amino acids. CDR3 amino acids: CASSPRQGGNYGYTF. The CDR3 nucleotides read TGTGCCAGCTCACCGAGACAGGGTGGTAACTATGGCTACACCTTC.

The J gene is TRBJ1-1, the V gene TRBV28, with D possibly matching TRBD1 (6 bases). CDR3 length: 13 amino acids. The germline V and J ends were trimmed by 5 bases and 8 bases, with 15 bases remaining between them. CDR1 is MDHEN and CDR2 is SYDVKM in the germline V gene. The CDR3 DNA reads as TGTGCCAGCAGTCGGGGGGCCGGGTTGGAAGCTTTCTTT. This gives the protein CASSRGAGLEAFF.

This clone was observed a few times. The chain joins TRBV28 to TRBJ2-1; the match to TRBD2 covers 8 bases. The CDR3 extends over 16 amino acids. V dropped 6 bases and J dropped 2; count of bases not matched to a gene: 9. CDR1 and CDR2 (germline): MDHEN, SYDVKM. DNA for the CDR3: TGTGCCAGCAGGTTTAGCGGGATCGCGCCCTACAATGAGCAGTTCTTC. Protein product: CASRFSGIAPYNEQFF.

The chain is built from TRBV7-2 and TRBJ2-2; 7 nucleotides align to TRBD2. J gave up 6 bases and V 5 bases, and 9 bases lay outside the gene matches. Germline V gene sequence: CDR1 SGHTA, CDR2 FQGNSA. The CDR3 runs 15 residues. This CDR3 is CASSPRRGRAGELFF. For the CDR3, the DNA is TGTGCCAGCAGCCCTCGGAGAGGGAGGGCCGGGGAGCTGTTTTTT. The full variable domain, with the rest looked up from reference TRBV7-2 and TRBJ2-2, is GAGVSQSPSNKVTEKGKDVELRCDPISGHTALYWYRQSLGQGLEFLIYFQGNSAPDKSGLPSDRFSAERTGGSVSTLTIQRTQQEDSAVYLCASSPRRGRAGELFFGEGSRLTVL.

This chain connects TRBV7-3 to TRBJ2-3; 7 bases match TRBD2. V lost 4 bases, J lost 5 bases, and 12 bases stayed unmatched. Germline V gene sequence: CDR1 SGHTA, CDR2 FQGTGA. The CDR3 covers 16 residues. CDR3 sequence reads: CASSSFGGSTLDTQYF. CDR3 DNA: TGTGCCAGCAGCTCCTTCGGCGGGAGTACTCTAGATACGCAGTATTTT.

This clone has more than one count but fewer than ten. V is TRBV7-2 and J is TRBJ1-2; perhaps TRBD1 as D (6 bases). Germline V gene sequence: CDR1 SGHTA, CDR2 FQGNSA. This CDR3 region has 13 residues. The V and J ends lost 5 bases and 2 bases respectively, with 9 bases between them. The CDR3 nucleotides read TGTGCCAGCAGCCCCGGACAGAACTATGGCTACACCTTC. This codes for CASSPGQNYGYTF.

This clone occurred a few times. The chain couples TRBV10-3 to TRBJ2-3; TRBD1 aligns across 9 bases. Trimming removed 10 bases from V and 6 bases from J; junction bases left unmatched: 11. The CDR3 is 14 residues long. Germline V lookup: CDR1 ENHRY, CDR2 SYGVKD. The CDR3 here is CASGPGTGPDTQYF. CDR3 nucleotide sequence: TGTGCCAGCGGGCCCGGGACAGGGCCCGATACGCAGTATTTT.

CDR3 loop: CASSSPDRQETQYF. Written as DNA, the CDR3 is TGTGCCAGCAGTTCCCCGGACAGACAAGAGACCCAGTACTTC. V gene TRBV27 combines with J gene TRBJ2-5; possible D gene TRBD1, 6 bases. CDR1 and CDR2 (germline): MNHEY, SMNVEV (reference sequence). With 4 bases removed from V and 2 bases from J, the gap between germline ends came to 11 bases. The CDR3 runs 14 residues.

V and J are TRBV19 and TRBJ2-4, with 11 nucleotides matching TRBD2. The length of the CDR3 is 16 residues. In germline, CDR1 is LNHDA, CDR2 SQIVND (reference sequence). V was clipped by 3 bases and J by 9 bases; unmatched bases: 10. The CDR3 loop is CASSILTSGMVGIQYF. CDR3 nucleotides: TGTGCCAGTAGTATTTTGACTAGCGGGATGGTAGGCATTCAGTACTTC.

This clone occurred a few times. The V and J genes are TRBV7-8 and TRBJ2-3; D call uncertain. Germline V CDR1 and CDR2: SGHVS, FQNEAQ. The germline V and J ends were trimmed by 5 bases and 7 bases, with 13 bases remaining between them. The CDR3 consists of 13 residues. The CDR3 sequence is CASSLRADNTQYF. As DNA, the CDR3 is TGTGCCAGCAGCCTCCGTGCGGATAATACGCAGTATTTT.

The rearrangement joins TRBV30 to TRBJ2-3; TRBD1 agrees at 7 bases. The CDR3 loop spans 15 amino acids. Germline V gene sequence: CDR1 GTSNPN, CDR2 SVGIG (reference sequence). V was clipped by 3 bases and J by 7 bases; unmatched bases: 13. This CDR3 reads CAWRRKQGLRNTQYF. The CDR3 DNA is TGTGCCTGGAGGCGGAAACAGGGGCTAAGGAATACGCAGTATTTT. Full variable domain (rest looked up from reference TRBV30 and TRBJ2-3): SQTIHQWPATLVQPVGSPLSLECTVEGTSNPNLYWYRQAAGRGLQLLFYSVGIGQISSEVPQNLSASRPQDRQFILSSKKLLLSDSGFYLCAWRRKQGLRNTQYFGPGTRLTVL.

This clone was picked up a small number of times. V is TRBV5-1 and J is TRBJ1-1, with D perhaps TRBD1 (5 bases). The CDR3 is 12 amino acids. The germline CDR1 and CDR2 sequences are SGHRS and YFSETQ. Deletions cut 7 bases from V and 8 bases from J, with 15 bases between. DNA of the CDR3: TGCGCCAGCTGGAACAGGCTCGGGGAAGCTTTCTTT. Protein: CASWNRLGEAFF.

The genes are TRBV2 and TRBJ1-5, with a possible D match to TRBD1 (6 bases). CDR1 SNHLY and CDR2 FYNNEI come from the germline V gene. This CDR3 is built from 14 residues. The V end was cut by 4 bases, the J end by 3 bases, with 10 bases between. The CDR3 DNA reads as TGTGCCAGCAGTGTAGGACAGATCAATCAGCCCCAGCATTTT. This gives the protein CASSVGQINQPQHF.

Only a few counts were recorded for this clone. J is TRBJ2-7 and V is TRBV6-5; D perhaps matches TRBD2 (6 bases). Trimming left V 8 bases short and J 7 bases short, with 18 bases between. Germline CDR1 reads MNHEY; CDR2 reads SVGAGI. This CDR3 spans 13 amino acids. The CDR3, as DNA: TGTGCCAGCGGCGCGGGACCCTTGAGGGAGCAGTACTTC. Protein product: CASGAGPLREQYF.

In this sample, this clone turned up a few times. The chain carries TRBV19 and TRBJ2-1; TRBD2 matches 7 bases. The CDR3 runs to 14 residues. The V and J ends lost 7 bases and 9 bases, in that order; junction bases with no gene match: 12. Looked up from germline, CDR1 is LNHDA and CDR2 is SQIVND (reference sequence). Here the CDR3 reads CASTSGTKIGEQFF. DNA for the CDR3: TGTGCCAGTACGTCCGGGACTAAAATTGGTGAGCAGTTCTTC.

A few counts support this clone. The gene calls are TRBV7-2 and TRBJ1-5; unclear D gene. V gave up 0 bases and J gave up 1 base, with 13 bases separating them. Germline CDR1 SGHTA, CDR2 FQGNSA. The length of the CDR3 is 17 residues. In DNA form, the CDR3 reads TGTGCCAGCAGCTTAGCGGTCTTCGACACAAGCAATCAGCCCCAGCATTTT. It yields the protein CASSLAVFDTSNQPQHF.

The chain couples TRBV5-8 to TRBJ2-1; no definite D call. This CDR3 is 13 amino acids long. Germline V gene lookup returns CDR1 SGHTS and CDR2 YDEGEE. Trimming took off 7 bases at V and 2 bases at J, with 10 bases between the two ends. CDR3 in DNA: TGTGCCAGCGTAATACAGACCTACAATGAGCAGTTCTTC. Its translation: CASVIQTYNEQFF. The variable domain in full, completed from reference TRBV5-8 and TRBJ2-1, reads EAGVTQSPTHLIKTRGQQATLRCSPISGHTSVYWYQQALGLGLQFLLWYDEGEERNRGNFPPRFSGRQFPNYSSELNVNALELEDSALYLCASVIQTYNEQFFGPGTRLTVL.

This sequence joins TRBV4-2 and TRBJ2-3, with 9 bases that match TRBD2. This CDR3 is built from 15 residues. Germline V lookup: CDR1 LGHNA, CDR2 YNFKEQ. With V trimmed by 0 bases and J by 4 bases, 2 bases remained unmatched. The CDR3, as DNA: TGTGCCAGCAGCCAAGAAGGGACTAGCTCAGATACGCAGTATTTT. Translating gives CASSQEGTSSDTQYF.

CDR3 protein: CAISESTAGNEQFF. CDR3 nucleotides: TGTGCCATCAGTGAGTCGACGGCAGGGAATGAGCAGTTCTTC. The J gene is TRBJ2-1, the V gene TRBV10-3, with D perhaps TRBD1 (5 bases). This CDR3 comprises 14 residues. Germline-derived CDR1 and CDR2 are ENHRY and SYGVKD. V lost 0 bases and J lost 7, with 10 bases in between.

This clone was counted only a few times. The rearrangement joins TRBV7-9 to TRBJ1-5; D uncertain. Germline-derived CDR1 and CDR2 are SEHNR and FQNEAQ (reference sequence). The CDR3 extends over 14 amino acids. V lost 6 bases to trimming and J lost 0 bases, with 9 bases between them. The CDR3 spells CASSHENSNQPQHF. In DNA, the CDR3 is TGTGCCAGCAGTCACGAGAATAGCAATCAGCCCCAGCATTTT.